This passage covers 31 T cell receptor beta chains from one sample sequenced in a study of blood T cells in healthy people across ages. A second PCR, run for about 6 to 12 cycles, used a sample-barcoded 5' primer plus a J-beta primer mix. TCRdb re-derived calls from the 5' RACE reads in MiXCR, one entry per CDR3 protein. This repertoire shows roughly 1,800,000 distinct CDR3 sequences, 49% found once; its top ten account for approximately 2.1%. Sequenced material: blood. These TCRs come from a woman in her thirties or forties in good health.

The CDR3 region has the DNA TGTGCCAGCAGCTTAGTTTCTAGCGGAGATACGCAGTATTTT. It is translated as CASSLVSSGDTQYF. The chain employs TRBV7-2 and TRBJ2-3, with 7 bases fitting TRBD2. The CDR3 spans 14 residues. J lost 5 bases, V lost 1 base, and 3 bases had no gene match. Germline lookup yields CDR1 SGHTA and CDR2 FQGNSA. The variable domain in full, completed from reference TRBV7-2 and TRBJ2-3, reads GAGVSQSPSNKVTEKGKDVELRCDPISGHTALYWYRQSLGQGLEFLIYFQGNSAPDKSGLPSDRFSAERTGGSVSTLTIQRTQQEDSAVYLCASSLVSSGDTQYFGPGTRLTVL.

This clonotype was counted only a few times. The J gene is TRBJ2-5, the V gene TRBV28; possible D gene TRBD1, 6 bases. The CDR3 contains 12 residues. The V gene's germline CDR1 is MDHEN and CDR2 SYDVKM. The ends were cut back, 8 bases at V and 5 bases at J, with 12 bases in the middle. The CDR3 sequence is CASGTGWETQYF. In DNA, the CDR3 is TGTGCCAGCGGAACAGGGTGGGAGACCCAGTACTTC.

The rearrangement joins TRBV7-2 to TRBJ1-1; D perhaps matches TRBD1 (6 bases). V was clipped by 1 base and J by 7 bases, with 16 bases between them. This CDR3 region has 15 residues. The germline gives CDR1 SGHTA, CDR2 FQGNSA. CDR3 sequence: CASSLVFGVQGEAFF. CDR3 sequence (DNA): TGTGCCAGCAGCTTAGTCTTTGGGGTACAGGGTGAAGCTTTCTTT.

This clonotype has just one count. The chain joins TRBV2 to TRBJ2-1, with 7 bases aligning to TRBD1. This CDR3 has 15 residues. Unmatched junction bases numbered 10, after V lost 7 bases and J lost 4 bases. The germline gives CDR1 SNHLY, CDR2 FYNNEI. CDR3 nucleotide sequence: TGTGCCAGCACCGAGGGGCAGGGGGTGTACAATGAGCAGTTCTTC. Residues: CASTEGQGVYNEQFF.

This rearrangement joins TRBV11-3 to TRBJ2-2, with 8 bases lining up with TRBD1. Trimming at V came to 3 bases and at J to 3 bases, leaving 15 bases not matched to a gene. Germline CDR1 is SGHNT and CDR2 is YENEEA. CDR3 size: 19 residues. Here the CDR3 DNA reads TGTGCCAGCAGCTTCTATCTTTGGACAGGGATCGTCGACACCGGGGAGCTGTTTTTT. Amino acids: CASSFYLWTGIVDTGELFF.

This clonotype was observed a few times. The chain couples TRBV7-2 to TRBJ2-7; 8 nucleotides match TRBD1. CDR1 is SGHTA, CDR2 FQGNSA, per germline. This CDR3 comprises 14 residues. Trimming took 2 bases from V and 3 from J; bases not matched to a gene: 3. CDR3 in amino acids: CASSLRRGLYEQYF. The CDR3 nucleotides read TGTGCCAGCAGCTTACGCAGGGGGCTCTACGAGCAGTACTTC.

The chain has TRBV5-1 and TRBJ1-2; D is possibly TRBD1 (5 bases). This CDR3 is built from 15 residues. Germline lookup yields CDR1 SGHRS and CDR2 YFSETQ. With 0 bases removed from V and 7 bases from J, the gap between germline ends came to 16 bases. CDR3 residues: CASSLGAEGLTGYTF. Here the CDR3 DNA reads TGCGCCAGCAGCTTGGGTGCAGAGGGGCTGACTGGCTACACCTTC.

V and J are TRBV6-4 and TRBJ1-1; D is unclear. Germline values: CDR1 MRHNA, CDR2 SNTAGT. The ends were cut back, 4 bases at V and 3 bases at J, with 9 bases in the middle. The CDR3 totals 13 residues. The CDR3 DNA sequence: TGTGCCAGCAGTGTTGAGGGCTACACTGAAGCTTTCTTT. Its translation: CASSVEGYTEAFF.

Written as DNA, the CDR3 is TGTGCCAGCAGCTTATTGGTCGTCCGCGAACAACGGAATGAGCAGTTCTTC. It yields the protein CASSLLVVREQRNEQFF. The rearrangement links TRBV7-9 to TRBJ2-1; D uncertain. V was clipped by 2 bases and J by 7 bases, with 21 bases between them. This CDR3 is 17 amino acids long. CDR1 is SEHNR and CDR2 is FQNEAQ in the germline V gene (reference sequence).

This clonotype was detected a few times. V is TRBV20-1 and J is TRBJ2-5; tentatively, D is TRBD2 (5 bases). Germline-derived CDR1 and CDR2 are DFQATT and SNEGSKA (reference sequence). V shed 6 bases and J shed 5 bases, with 19 bases lying between them. This CDR3 contains 14 residues. CDR3 DNA: TGCAGTGCCCCTCGGAGGCCTTCCCCCGAGACCCAGTACTTC. It encodes CSAPRRPSPETQYF.

This chain uses TRBV20-1 with TRBJ2-7, with D tentatively TRBD1 or TRBD2 (5 bases each). The length of the CDR3 is 12 residues. Germline V gene sequence: CDR1 DFQATT, CDR2 SNEGSKA (reference sequence). Trimming took 7 bases from V and 2 from J, leaving 12 bases between them. CDR3 sequence reads: CSVSRDPYEQYF. Written as DNA, the CDR3 is TGCAGTGTGAGTAGGGACCCCTACGAGCAGTACTTC.

The CDR3 DNA follows: TGCAGTGCTCCTAGGACAGGGAACAATGAGCAGTTCTTC. Its translation is CSAPRTGNNEQFF. This chain connects TRBV20-1 to TRBJ2-1, with 8 bases lining up with TRBD1. The CDR3 has 13 residues. V shed 5 bases, J shed 5 bases, and the junction held 5 bases outside the gene matches. In germline, CDR1 is DFQATT, CDR2 SNEGSKA (reference sequence).

This chain joins TRBV7-2 and TRBJ2-7; TRBD1 is a possible D gene (7 bases). Germline V lookup: CDR1 SGHTA, CDR2 FQGNSA. V was pared by 1 base and J by 2 bases, with 12 bases between. CDR3 length equals 15 residues. In nucleotides, the CDR3 is TGTGCCAGCAGCTTAGAACAGGGGAGGACCTACGAGCAGTACTTC. It encodes CASSLEQGRTYEQYF.

This clonotype was counted a single time. V usage is TRBV14 and J usage is TRBJ2-6; D gene ambiguous. The CDR3 loop spans 17 amino acids. Per the germline V gene, CDR1 is SGHDN and CDR2 is FVKESK. V dropped 2 bases and J dropped 1 base, with 12 bases sitting between them. The CDR3 sequence is CASSQIMGVSGANVLTF. As DNA, the CDR3 is TGTGCCAGCAGCCAAATCATGGGCGTTTCTGGGGCCAACGTCCTGACTTTC.

The rearrangement links TRBV6-1 to TRBJ2-7, with 9 bases that match TRBD2. There are 15 residues in the CDR3. CDR1 is MNHNS and CDR2 is SASEGT in the germline V gene. J was trimmed by 2 bases and V by 4 bases; bases with no gene match: 6. The CDR3 sequence is CASSAETSGTYEQYF. The CDR3 region has the DNA TGTGCCAGCAGTGCCGAGACTAGCGGTACCTACGAGCAGTACTTC.

A few counts support this clonotype. The chain employs TRBV5-1 and TRBJ2-3, with D maybe TRBD2 (6 bases). The CDR3 consists of 13 residues. V was trimmed by 3 bases and J by 9 bases, leaving 14 bases between them. CDR1 and CDR2 from the germline V gene are SGHRS and YFSETQ. This CDR3 reads CASSSAEEGTQYF. CDR3 DNA sequence: TGCGCCAGCAGCTCGGCTGAGGAGGGCACGCAGTATTTT.

The gene calls are TRBV28 and TRBJ2-3; TRBD2 aligns across 9 bases. With 2 bases clipped from V and 6 bases from J, the junction kept 6 bases outside the gene matches. The CDR3 totals 15 residues. Germline CDR1 reads MDHEN; CDR2 reads SYDVKM. CDR3 residues: CASSLGGGVRDTQYF. CDR3 DNA sequence: TGTGCCAGCAGTTTAGGCGGGGGGGTGCGGGATACGCAGTATTTT.

The chain carries TRBV5-1 and TRBJ2-3; unclear D gene. Germline-derived CDR1 and CDR2 are SGHRS and YFSETQ. The V and J ends lost 0 bases and 0 bases respectively, with 11 bases between them. The length of the CDR3 is 16 residues. CDR3 DNA: TGCGCCAGCAGCTTGGGGGCGCGGCCTAGCACAGATACGCAGTATTTT. As protein: CASSLGARPSTDTQYF. The full variable domain, completed using reference TRBV5-1 and TRBJ2-3, is KAGVTQTPRYLIKTRGQQVTLSCSPISGHRSVSWYQQTPGQGLQFLFEYFSETQRNKGNFPGRFSGRQFSNSRSEMNVSTLELGDSALYLCASSLGARPSTDTQYFGPGTRLTVL.

Ten or more counts support this clonotype. V is TRBV5-5 and J is TRBJ2-7, with 7 nucleotides matching TRBD1. Trimming cost V 5 bases and J 2 bases; bases outside gene matches: 10. The CDR3 has 15 amino acids. CDR1 is SGHKS and CDR2 is YYEKEE in the germline V gene (reference sequence). The CDR3 nucleotides are TGTGCCAGCAGGAAACAGGGGATTGGGGCCTACGAGCAGTACTTC. The encoded protein is CASRKQGIGAYEQYF.

This clonotype appeared a few times. The chain carries TRBV3-1 and TRBJ1-6; no definite D call. The germline gives CDR1 LGHDT, CDR2 YNNKEL (reference sequence). V was clipped by 1 base and J by 12 bases, with 16 bases between them. The CDR3 consists of 15 residues. This CDR3 reads CASSQVGKPSRPLHF. CDR3 nucleotide sequence: TGTGCCAGCAGCCAAGTCGGGAAGCCAAGTAGACCCCTCCACTTT.

This clonotype appeared once. The chain is built from TRBV27 and TRBJ1-4; perhaps TRBD1 as D (5 bases). CDR3 size: 16 residues. The V end lost 5 bases, the J end lost 0 bases, and 13 bases lay between the germline ends. Germline V CDR1 and CDR2: MNHEY, SMNVEV (reference sequence). The CDR3, as DNA: TGTGCCAGCAGTCCAGCCGCGACAGCAACTAATGAAAAACTGTTTTTT. This encodes CASSPAATATNEKLFF. Full variable domain (rest looked up from reference TRBV27 and TRBJ1-4): EAQVTQNPRYLITVTGKKLTVTCSQNMNHEYMSWYRQDPGLGLRQIYYSMNVEVTDKGDVPEGYKVSRKEKRNFPLILESPSPNQTSLYFCASSPAATATNEKLFFGSGTQLSVL.

This clonotype showed up just a few times. The rearrangement links TRBV5-1 to TRBJ2-7; 9 bases are a match to TRBD1. Unmatched junction bases numbered 5, after V lost 4 bases and J lost 0 bases. Germline V gives CDR1 SGHRS, CDR2 YFSETQ. CDR3 size: 15 residues. The CDR3 DNA reads TGCGCCAGCAGCAAAGGACAGGGGAGCTCCTACGAGCAGTACTTC. Residues: CASSKGQGSSYEQYF.

V is TRBV27 and J is TRBJ1-6; D call uncertain. The CDR3 loop spans 22 amino acids. Germline V gene sequence: CDR1 MNHEY, CDR2 SMNVEV (reference sequence). Trimming took off 0 bases at V and 0 bases at J, with 24 bases between the two ends. DNA for the CDR3: TGTGCCAGCAGTTTATCTGTGCCGTGGGCAGGCCTTTCAAGCTCCTATAATTCACCCCTCCACTTT. Its translation: CASSLSVPWAGLSSSYNSPLHF.

The V and J genes are TRBV20-1 and TRBJ2-5; TRBD1 aligns across 7 bases. The germline V gene encodes CDR1 DFQATT and CDR2 SNEGSKA (reference sequence). The CDR3 runs 16 residues. Trimming took 0 bases from V and 2 from J; bases not matched to a gene: 9. The CDR3 spells CSARDRRDSHQETQYF. For the CDR3, the DNA is TGCAGTGCTAGAGACCGACGGGACAGCCATCAAGAGACCCAGTACTTC.

This clonotype occurred a few times. The V gene is TRBV7-2, the J gene TRBJ1-2, with D possibly being TRBD1 (5 bases). V gave up 6 bases and J gave up 5 bases, with 13 bases separating them. This CDR3 contains 13 residues. Per the germline V gene, CDR1 is SGHTA and CDR2 is FQGNSA. The CDR3 DNA is TGTGCCAGCAGGTCGACAGAGCATTATGGCTACACCTTC. Protein sequence: CASRSTEHYGYTF.

This clonotype was counted a few times. V and J are TRBV20-1 and TRBJ2-5, with D uncertain. Trimming removed 0 bases at V and 4 bases at J, with 12 bases between. CDR1 and CDR2 from the germline V gene are DFQATT and SNEGSKA (reference sequence). The CDR3 is made up of 14 amino acids. The CDR3 spells CSARDSARGETQYF. The DNA for the CDR3 is TGCAGTGCTAGAGATTCAGCTAGAGGAGAGACCCAGTACTTC.

The V call is TRBV6-2 or TRBV6-3, the J call TRBJ2-3; D remains ambiguous. V lost 6 bases to trimming and J lost 2 bases, with 12 bases between them. This CDR3 has 14 amino acids. Germline V gene data show CDR1 as MNHEY and CDR2 as SVGEGT. The CDR3 nucleotides read TGTGCCAGCAGACCCTCGGAACTCACAGATACGCAGTATTTT. It is translated as CASRPSELTDTQYF.

V and J are TRBV10-3 and TRBJ1-1, with D unclear. Germline CDR1 is ENHRY and CDR2 is SYGVKD. Deletions cut 7 bases from V and 1 base from J, with 16 bases between. The CDR3 extends over 15 amino acids. The DNA for the CDR3 is TGTGCCATCAAGGACGCGGGGAGGTCGAACACTGAAGCTTTCTTT. It codes for CAIKDAGRSNTEAFF.

V and J are TRBV20-1 and TRBJ2-4; D is ambiguous. The DNA end favors TRBJ2-7, so the J call may be wrong. The CDR3 extends over 15 amino acids. Per the germline V gene, CDR1 is DFQATT and CDR2 is SNEGSKA (reference sequence). This CDR3 is CSARARTETFYEQYF. In DNA, the CDR3 is TGCAGTGCTAGAGCGCGCACAGAGACTTTTTACGAGCAGTACTTC.

The chain recombines TRBV6-6 with TRBJ1-2; weak D call: TRBD1 (5 bases). CDR1 and CDR2 (germline): MNHNY, SVGAGI (reference sequence). V lost 0 bases and J 6 bases, leaving 11 bases between the germline ends. The CDR3 spans 14 residues. The CDR3 spells CASSYSLGEDGYTF. DNA for the CDR3: TGTGCCAGCAGTTACTCGTTAGGGGAAGATGGCTACACCTTC.

This clonotype appeared many times. The genes are TRBV7-2 and TRBJ2-5; perhaps TRBD2 as D (5 bases). The V gene's germline CDR1 is SGHTA and CDR2 FQGNSA. The CDR3 runs 16 residues. V lost 3 bases, J lost 5 bases, and 19 bases lay in between. The CDR3 coding sequence is TGTGCCAGCAGCTTGAACGTGGTGGGGTCGGGGGAGACCCAGTACTTC. This gives the protein CASSLNVVGSGETQYF.